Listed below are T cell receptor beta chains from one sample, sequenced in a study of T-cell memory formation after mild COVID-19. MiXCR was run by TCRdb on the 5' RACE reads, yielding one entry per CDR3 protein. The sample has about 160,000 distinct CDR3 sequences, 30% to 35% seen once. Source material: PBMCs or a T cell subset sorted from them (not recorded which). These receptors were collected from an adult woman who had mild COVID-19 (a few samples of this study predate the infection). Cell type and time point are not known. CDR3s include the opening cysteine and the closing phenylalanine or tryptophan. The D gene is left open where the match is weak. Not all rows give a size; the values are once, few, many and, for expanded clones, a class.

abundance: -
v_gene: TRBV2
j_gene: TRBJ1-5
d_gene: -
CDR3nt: TGTGCCAGCAGACCCGACAGCCGCAATCAGCCCCAGCATTTT
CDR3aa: CASRPDSRNQPQHF

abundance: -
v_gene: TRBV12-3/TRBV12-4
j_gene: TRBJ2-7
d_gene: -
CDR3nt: TGTGCCAGCAGTTTAGCACCCGACGGGTACGAGCAGTACTTC
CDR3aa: CASSLAPDGYEQYF

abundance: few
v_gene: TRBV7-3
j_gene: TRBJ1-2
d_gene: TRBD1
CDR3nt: TGTGCCAGCAGCTTAAATTCCCCCGGGACAGGGCAAGGCTACACCTTC
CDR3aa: CASSLNSPGTGQGYTF

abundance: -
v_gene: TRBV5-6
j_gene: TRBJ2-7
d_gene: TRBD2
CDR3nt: TGTGCCAGCAGCCCACAGGGACTAGTCCACGAGCAGTACTTC
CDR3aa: CASSPQGLVHEQYF

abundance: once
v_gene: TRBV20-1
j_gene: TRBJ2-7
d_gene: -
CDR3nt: TGCAGTGCTAGAGATCCCGGAGGGCAGAGGCAGTACTTC
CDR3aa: CSARDPGGQRQYF

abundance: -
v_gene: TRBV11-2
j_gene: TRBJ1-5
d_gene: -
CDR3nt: TGTGCCAGCAGCTTAGATTGGGGGGGCAATCAGCCCCAGCATTTT
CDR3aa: CASSLDWGGNQPQHF

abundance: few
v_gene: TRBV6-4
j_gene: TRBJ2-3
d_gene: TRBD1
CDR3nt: TGTGCCAGCAGACAGGGACAGGCAGATACGCAGTATTTT
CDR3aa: CASRQGQADTQYF

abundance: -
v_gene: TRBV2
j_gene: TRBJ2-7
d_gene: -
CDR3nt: TGTGCCAGCATACGCCGACAGAGCTCCTACGAGCAGTACTTC
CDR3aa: CASIRRQSSYEQYF

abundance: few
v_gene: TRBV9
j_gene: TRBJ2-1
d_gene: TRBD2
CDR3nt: TGTGCCAGCAGCGGCGCCCGGCTAGCGGGCAACTACAATGAGCAGTTCTTC
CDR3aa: CASSGARLAGNYNEQFF

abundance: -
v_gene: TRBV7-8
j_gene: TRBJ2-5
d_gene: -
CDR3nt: TGTGCCAGCAGCCTCCGGGACCGAGAGACCCAGTACTTC
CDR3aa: CASSLRDRETQYF

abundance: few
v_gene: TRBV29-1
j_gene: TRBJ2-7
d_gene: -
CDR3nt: TGCAGCGTTGAAAACCCGATGGTTGACAACGAGCAGTACTTC
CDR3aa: CSVENPMVDNEQYF

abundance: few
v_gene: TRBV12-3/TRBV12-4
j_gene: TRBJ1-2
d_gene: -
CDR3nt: TGTGCCAGCAACTTTTTCCAGGGTTATGGCTACACCTTC
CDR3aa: CASNFFQGYGYTF

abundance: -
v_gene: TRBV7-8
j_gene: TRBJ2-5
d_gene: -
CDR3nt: TGTGCCAGCAGCAGCGAATGGGAGACCCAGTACTTC
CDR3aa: CASSSEWETQYF

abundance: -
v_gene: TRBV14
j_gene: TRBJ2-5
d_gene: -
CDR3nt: TGTGCCAGCAGCCTACGGCCAGCTCAAGAGACCCAGTACTTC
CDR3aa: CASSLRPAQETQYF

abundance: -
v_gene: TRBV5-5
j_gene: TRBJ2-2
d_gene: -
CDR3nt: TGTGCCAGCAGCTTGACAGGTCCCAACACCGGGGAGCTGTTTTTT
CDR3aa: CASSLTGPNTGELFF

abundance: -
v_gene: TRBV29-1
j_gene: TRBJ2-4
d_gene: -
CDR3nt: TGCAGCGCTTTTTGGGGCACCAAAAACATTCAGTACTTC
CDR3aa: CSAFWGTKNIQYF

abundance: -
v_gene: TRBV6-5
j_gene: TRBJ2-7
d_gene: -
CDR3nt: TGTGCCAGCAGTTACTCGGATGACTACGAGCAGTACTTC
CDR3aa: CASSYSDDYEQYF

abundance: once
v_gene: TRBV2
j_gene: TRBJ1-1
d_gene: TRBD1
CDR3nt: TGTGCCAGCAGTGCACAGGGGACCGGCACTGAAGCTTTCTTT
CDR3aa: CASSAQGTGTEAFF

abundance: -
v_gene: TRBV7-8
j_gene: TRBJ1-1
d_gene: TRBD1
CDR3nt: TGTGCCAGCAGCTTAGCGCCCAGGGGGTACACTGAAGCTTTCTTT
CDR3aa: CASSLAPRGYTEAFF

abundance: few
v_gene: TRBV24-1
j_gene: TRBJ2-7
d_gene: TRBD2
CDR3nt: TGTGCCACCAGTGAATCTAGCGGGACGTACGAGCAGTACTTC
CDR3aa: CATSESSGTYEQYF

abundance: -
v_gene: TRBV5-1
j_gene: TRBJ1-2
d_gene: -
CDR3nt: TGCGCCAGCAGCCACCAAGAGGCCTCAGAAGGCTACACCTTC
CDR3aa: CASSHQEASEGYTF

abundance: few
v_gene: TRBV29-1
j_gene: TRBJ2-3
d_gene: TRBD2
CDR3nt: TGCAGCGTTGAAATCCCTAGCGGGCTCACAGATACGCAGTATTTT
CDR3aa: CSVEIPSGLTDTQYF

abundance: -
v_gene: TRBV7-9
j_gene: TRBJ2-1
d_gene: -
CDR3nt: TGTGCCAGCAGCTTAGTTTGGAGCTCCTACAATGAGCAGTTCTTC
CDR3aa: CASSLVWSSYNEQFF

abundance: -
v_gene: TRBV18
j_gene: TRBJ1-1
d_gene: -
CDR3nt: TGTGCCAGCTCACCACTGAGGGAGCGGCGGGGTGGAAACACTGAAGCTTTCTTT
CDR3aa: CASSPLRERRGGNTEAFF

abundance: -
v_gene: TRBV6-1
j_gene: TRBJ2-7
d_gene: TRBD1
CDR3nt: TGTGCCAGCAGTGCCGGGACAGGGGGTGTCTACGAGCAGTACTTC
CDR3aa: CASSAGTGGVYEQYF

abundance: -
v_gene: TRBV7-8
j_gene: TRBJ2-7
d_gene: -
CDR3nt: TGTGCCAGCAGCCAAGAGTCGGCGCGGTACGAGCAGTACTTC
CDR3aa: CASSQESARYEQYF

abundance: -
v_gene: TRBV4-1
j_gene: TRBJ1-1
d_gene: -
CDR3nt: TGCGCCAGCAGCCATAGACAGGCGAACACTGAAGCTTTCTTT
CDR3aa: CASSHRQANTEAFF

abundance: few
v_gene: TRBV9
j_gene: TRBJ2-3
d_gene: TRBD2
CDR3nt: TGTGCCAGCAGCGTAGAGGGGACTAGCCTCACAGATACGCAGTATTTT
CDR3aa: CASSVEGTSLTDTQYF

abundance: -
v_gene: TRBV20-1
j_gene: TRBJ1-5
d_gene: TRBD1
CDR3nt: TGCAGTGCAAGGACAGGGACAAGACAGCCCCAGCATTTT
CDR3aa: CSARTGTRQPQHF

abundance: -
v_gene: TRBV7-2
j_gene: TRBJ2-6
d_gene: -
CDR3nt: TGTGCCAGCAGCTCCAGTTATCGCTCTGGGGCCAACGTCCTGACTTTC
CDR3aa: CASSSSYRSGANVLTF

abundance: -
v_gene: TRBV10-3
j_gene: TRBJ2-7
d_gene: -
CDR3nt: TGTGCCATCAGTGACAGCACCTACGAGCAGTACTTC
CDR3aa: CAISDSTYEQYF

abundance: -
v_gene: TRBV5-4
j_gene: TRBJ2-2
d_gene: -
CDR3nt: TGTGCCAGCAGCCCGCGGGTCCGGGACCAAAACACCGGGGAGCTGTTTTTT
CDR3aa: CASSPRVRDQNTGELFF

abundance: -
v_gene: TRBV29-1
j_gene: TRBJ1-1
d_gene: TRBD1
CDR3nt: TGCAGCGCGTCAGGGGGTAGGGACACTGAAGCTTTCTTT
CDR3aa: CSASGGRDTEAFF

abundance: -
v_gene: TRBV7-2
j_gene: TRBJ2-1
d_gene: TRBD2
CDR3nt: TGTGCCAGCAGCTTGGGACTAAAGAATTTCTTC
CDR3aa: CASSLGLKNFF

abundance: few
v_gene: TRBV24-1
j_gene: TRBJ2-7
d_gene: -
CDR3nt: TGTGCCACCAGTGAACCAGGGACTCCCGACTACGAGCAGTACTTC
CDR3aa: CATSEPGTPDYEQYF

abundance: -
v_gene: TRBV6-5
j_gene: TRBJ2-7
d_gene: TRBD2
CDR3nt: TGTGCCAGCAGTAAAGCTAAAAGCGGGGGGATAGCGGTATACGAGCAGTACTTC
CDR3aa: CASSKAKSGGIAVYEQYF

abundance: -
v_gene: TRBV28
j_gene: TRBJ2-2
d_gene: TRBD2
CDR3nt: TGTGCCAGCACGGACGGACTAGCGGGAATGGCCGGGGAGCTGTTTTTT
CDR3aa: CASTDGLAGMAGELFF

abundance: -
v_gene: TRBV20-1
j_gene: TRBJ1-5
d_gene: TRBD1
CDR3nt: TGCAGTGCCGAGCAAGGGACAGTCAATCAGCCCCAGCATTTT
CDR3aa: CSAEQGTVNQPQHF

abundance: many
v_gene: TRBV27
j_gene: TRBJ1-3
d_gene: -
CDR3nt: TGTGCCAGCAGGCCTCTCCGGGACACCTCTGGAAACACCATATATTTT
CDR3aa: CASRPLRDTSGNTIYF

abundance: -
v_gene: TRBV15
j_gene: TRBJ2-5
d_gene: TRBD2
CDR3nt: TGTGCCACCAGCAGACAGGCAGCGGGGTTAGAGACCCAGTACTTC
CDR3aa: CATSRQAAGLETQYF

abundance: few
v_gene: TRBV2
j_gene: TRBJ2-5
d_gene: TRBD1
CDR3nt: TGTGCCAGCAGGGGACAGGGTCAGGTCTTTGACTTC
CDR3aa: CASRGQGQVFDF

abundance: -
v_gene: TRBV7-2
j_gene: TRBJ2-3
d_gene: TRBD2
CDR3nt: TGTGCCAGCAGCATTAGCGGGAGTCCCCTCACGCCAGATACGCAGTATTTT
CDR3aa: CASSISGSPLTPDTQYF

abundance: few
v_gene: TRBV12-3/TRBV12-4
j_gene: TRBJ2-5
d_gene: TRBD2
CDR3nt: TGTGCCAGCAGGCGGGGGTTCGGGGAGACCCAGTACTTC
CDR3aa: CASRRGFGETQYF

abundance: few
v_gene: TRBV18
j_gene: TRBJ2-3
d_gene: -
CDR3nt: TGTGCCAGCTCATACGGAAGCACAGATACGCAGTATTTT
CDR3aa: CASSYGSTDTQYF

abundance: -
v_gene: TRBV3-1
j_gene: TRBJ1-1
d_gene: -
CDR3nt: TGTGCCAGCAGCCGCCTTTTTGTCAGGGTGAACACTGAAGCTTTCTTT
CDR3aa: CASSRLFVRVNTEAFF

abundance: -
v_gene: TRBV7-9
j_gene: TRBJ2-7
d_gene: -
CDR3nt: TGTGCCAGCAGCTTAGCGTGGGGGGCCGAGCAGTACTTC
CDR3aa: CASSLAWGAEQYF

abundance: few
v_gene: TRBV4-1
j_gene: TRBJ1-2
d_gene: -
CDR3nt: TGCGCCAGCAGCCAAGGGTATTTAGGCTACACCTTC
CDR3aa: CASSQGYLGYTF

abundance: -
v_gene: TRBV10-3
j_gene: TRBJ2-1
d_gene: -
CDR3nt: TGTGCCATCAGTGGGCCGGGACTGATAAACAATGAGCAGTTCTTC
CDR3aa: CAISGPGLINNEQFF

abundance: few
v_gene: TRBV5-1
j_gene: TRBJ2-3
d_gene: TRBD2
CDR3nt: TGCGCCAGCAGCTTCCGACTAGCGGGAGCTTCAGATACGCAGTATTTT
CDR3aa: CASSFRLAGASDTQYF

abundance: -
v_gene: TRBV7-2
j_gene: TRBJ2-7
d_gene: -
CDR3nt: TGTGCCAGCAGCCACGGGCAGATCTACGAGCAGTACTTC
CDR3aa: CASSHGQIYEQYF

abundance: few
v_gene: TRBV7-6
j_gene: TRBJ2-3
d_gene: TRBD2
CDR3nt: TGTGCCAGCAGCTTACGCCCGGGGAACCGCGGGAGCCCTACAGATACGCAGTATTTT
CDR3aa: CASSLRPGNRGSPTDTQYF

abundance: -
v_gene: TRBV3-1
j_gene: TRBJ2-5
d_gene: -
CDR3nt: TGTGCCAGCAGCCAAGATGCGACTAGACAAGAGACCCAGTACTTC
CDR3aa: CASSQDATRQETQYF

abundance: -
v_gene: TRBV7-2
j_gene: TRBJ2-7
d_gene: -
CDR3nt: TGTGCCAGCAGCTCCCGAGGTATTCAGCAGTACTTC
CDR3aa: CASSSRGIQQYF

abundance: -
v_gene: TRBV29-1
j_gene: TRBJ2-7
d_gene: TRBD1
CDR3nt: TGCAGCGTTGCAGGACAGGGAAACTACGAGCAGTACTTC
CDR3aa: CSVAGQGNYEQYF